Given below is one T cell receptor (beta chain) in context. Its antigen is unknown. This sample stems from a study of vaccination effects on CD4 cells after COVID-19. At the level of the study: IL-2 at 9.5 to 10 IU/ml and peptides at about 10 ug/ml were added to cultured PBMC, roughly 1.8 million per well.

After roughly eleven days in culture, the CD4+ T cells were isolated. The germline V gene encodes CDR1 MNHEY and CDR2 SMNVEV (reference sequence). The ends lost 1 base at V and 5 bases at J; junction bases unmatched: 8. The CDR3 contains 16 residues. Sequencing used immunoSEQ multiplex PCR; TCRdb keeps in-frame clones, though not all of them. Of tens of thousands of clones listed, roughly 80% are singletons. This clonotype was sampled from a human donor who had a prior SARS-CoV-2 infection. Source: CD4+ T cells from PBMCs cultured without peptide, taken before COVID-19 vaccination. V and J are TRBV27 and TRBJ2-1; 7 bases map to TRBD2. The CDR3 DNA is TGTGCCAGCAGTTTATTCGGCGGGAGACCCGACAATGAGCAGTTCTTC. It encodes CASSLFGGRPDNEQFF.